This T cell receptor (beta chain) was sequenced during a study of a mutant IDH1 vaccine in newly diagnosed glioma (dated by TCRdb to the early 2020s). Notes on the research overall: Eight vaccinations were administered to patients in weeks 1, 3, 5, 7, 11, 15, 19 and 23, corresponding to visits V03 through V10. Longitudinal TCRB deep sequencing was done for some 26 treated patients, wherever samples were available for exploratory analyses. Before enrollment, patients had received standard therapy of radiotherapy alone, temozolomide alone, or radiochemotherapy with temozolomide; most received the combination. Of the approximately 30 treated patients, about 62% were male and approximately 40% were female, and a mean age of roughly 40 years was recorded. Vaccination started 4-6 weeks after radiotherapy alone, or was given together with temozolomide cycles in the groups whose treatment included chemotherapy. Peripheral blood samples were drawn at six visits, namely V03 (baseline), V05, V07, V10, V12 and V13. The paper's findings and limits, for the study overall: Immune responses induced by the vaccine were seen in roughly 95% of patients across multiple MHC alleles. It was noted by the authors that analyses of patient blood samples could not be reproduced owing to sample limitations. Changes in the top peripheral T cell clonotypes picked up by TCRB sequencing did not appear to be linked to pseudoprogression. Availability determined which PBMC samples were chosen for TCRB deep sequencing.

The sample's time point label, decoded: week 23, last vaccination. Each vaccine dose was 300 ug of a 20-mer mutant IDH1 peptide in Montanide, given subcutaneously with topical imiquimod. Newly diagnosed WHO grade 3 or 4 IDH1-mutant astrocytomas showing loss of nuclear ATRX were present in the donors. The samples were drawn from NOA16, a multicentre, single-arm, open-label phase I trial in Germany that tested a mutant IDH1 peptide vaccine in humans for the first time. Genomic DNA for TCRB sequencing was isolated from EDTA blood with the DNeasy Blood and Tissue Kit. At the junction V is shortened by 6 bases and J by 1 base, with 9 bases in between. The CDR3, from cysteine to phenylalanine, totals 13 residues. The sequence is cut down to CDR3 DNA, 39 bases in frame from base 1. Via the germline V gene, CDR1 is SGHVS and CDR2 FNYEAQ. The library was obtained by the immunoSEQ multiplex PCR assay. The hsTCRB Kit was used according to the manufacturer's protocol to amplify rearranged TCR beta chain sequences. An Illumina MiSeq was used to sequence the TCRB libraries. In the source study's methods: The proprietary platform of the kit vendor was used for demultiplexing, trimming and gene mapping. TCRdb obtained this table from immuneACCESS and retained in-frame rearrangements with V and J assigned. These tables miss some clones; where compared with another copy, unresolved V genes account for less than half of the shortfall, and the remainder is unexplained. V, J and clone size were drawn from that table, and D and trimming were deduced from the DNA. The sample table holds about 38,000 clones, of which 81% were seen once. The biggest ten clones account for 4% to 6% of the sample.

Of note for this clone: The target of this receptor is not known. No base-level quality is on record; no much larger clone is a single base apart.

The sequence was collected from a middle-aged man with glioma. The specimen comprised PBMCs, sampled from a glioma patient whose treatment included an IDH1 peptide vaccine. The chain links TRBV7-6 with TRBJ1-1; tentative D gene TRBD1, with 5 bases matching. The nucleotide sequence is TGTGCCAGCAGTTTTAGGGGGAACACTGAAGCTTTCTTT. This translates into CASSFRGNTEAFF.